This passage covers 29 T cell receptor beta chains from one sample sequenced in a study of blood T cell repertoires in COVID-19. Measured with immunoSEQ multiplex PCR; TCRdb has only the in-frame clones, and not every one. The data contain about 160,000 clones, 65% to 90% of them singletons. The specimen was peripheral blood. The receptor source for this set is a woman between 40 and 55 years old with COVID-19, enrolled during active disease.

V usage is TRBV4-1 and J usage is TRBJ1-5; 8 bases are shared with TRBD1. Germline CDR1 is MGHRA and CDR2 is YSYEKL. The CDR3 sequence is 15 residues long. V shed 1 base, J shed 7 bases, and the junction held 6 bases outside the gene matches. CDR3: CASSQGTGTGQPQHF. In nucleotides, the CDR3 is TGCGCCAGCAGCCAAGGGACAGGGACCGGGCAGCCCCAGCATTTT.

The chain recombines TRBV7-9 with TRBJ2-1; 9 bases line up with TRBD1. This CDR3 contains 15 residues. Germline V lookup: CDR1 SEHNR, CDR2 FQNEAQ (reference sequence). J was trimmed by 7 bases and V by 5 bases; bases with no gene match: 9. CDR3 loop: CASSPIGTGTNEQFF. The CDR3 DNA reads TGTGCCAGCAGCCCGATTGGGACAGGGACGAATGAGCAGTTCTTC.

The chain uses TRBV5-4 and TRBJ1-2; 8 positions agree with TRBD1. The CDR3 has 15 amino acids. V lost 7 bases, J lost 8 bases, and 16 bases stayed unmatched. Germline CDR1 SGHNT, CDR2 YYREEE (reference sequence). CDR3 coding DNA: TGTGCCAGCGCCCTCAGACAGGGGTCCCCGTGGGGCTACACCTTC. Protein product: CASALRQGSPWGYTF.

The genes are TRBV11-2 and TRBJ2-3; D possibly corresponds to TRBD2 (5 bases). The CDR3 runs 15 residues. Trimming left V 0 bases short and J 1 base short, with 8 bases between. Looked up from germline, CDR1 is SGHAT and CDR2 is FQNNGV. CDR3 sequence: CASSLEIARTDTQYF. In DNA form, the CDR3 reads TGTGCCAGCAGCTTAGAGATAGCGCGCACAGATACGCAGTATTTT.

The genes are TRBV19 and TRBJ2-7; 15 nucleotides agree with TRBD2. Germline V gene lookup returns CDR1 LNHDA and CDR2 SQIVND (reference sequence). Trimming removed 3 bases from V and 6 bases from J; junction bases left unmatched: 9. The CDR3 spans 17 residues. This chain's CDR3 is CASSMGLAGGSVREQYF. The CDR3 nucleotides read TGTGCCAGTAGTATGGGACTAGCGGGAGGATCGGTGCGCGAGCAGTACTTC. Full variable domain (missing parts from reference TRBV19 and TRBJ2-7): DGGITQSPKYLFRKEGQNVTLSCEQNLNHDAMYWYRQDPGQGLRLIYYSQIVNDFQKGDIAEGYSVSREKKESFPLTVTSAQKNPTAFYLCASSMGLAGGSVREQYFGPGTRLTVT.

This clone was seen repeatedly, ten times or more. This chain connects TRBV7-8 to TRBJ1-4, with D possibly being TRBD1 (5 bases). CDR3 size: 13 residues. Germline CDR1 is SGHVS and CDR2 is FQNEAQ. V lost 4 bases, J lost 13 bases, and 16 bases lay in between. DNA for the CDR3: TGTGCCAGCAGCTCCCCAAGGCAGGGAGGACTGTTTTTT. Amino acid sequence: CASSSPRQGGLFF.

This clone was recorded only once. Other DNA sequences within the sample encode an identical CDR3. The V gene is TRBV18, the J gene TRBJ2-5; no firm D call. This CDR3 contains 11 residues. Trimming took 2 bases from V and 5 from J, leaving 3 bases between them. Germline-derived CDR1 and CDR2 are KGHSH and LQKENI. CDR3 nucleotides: TGTGCCAGCTCACCAGGCGAGACCCAGTACTTC. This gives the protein CASSPGETQYF. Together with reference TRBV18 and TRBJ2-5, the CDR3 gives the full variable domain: NAGVMQNPRHLVRRRGQEARLRCSPMKGHSHVYWYRQLPEEGLKFMVYLQKENIIDESGMPKERFSAEFPKEGPSILRIQQVVRGDSAAYFCASSPGETQYFGPGTRLLVL.

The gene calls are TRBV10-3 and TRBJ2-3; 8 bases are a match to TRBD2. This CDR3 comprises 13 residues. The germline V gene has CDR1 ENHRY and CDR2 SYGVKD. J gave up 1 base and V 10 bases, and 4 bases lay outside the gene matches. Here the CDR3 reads CATAGVRTDTQYF. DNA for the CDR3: TGTGCCACAGCGGGAGTCCGCACAGATACGCAGTATTTT.

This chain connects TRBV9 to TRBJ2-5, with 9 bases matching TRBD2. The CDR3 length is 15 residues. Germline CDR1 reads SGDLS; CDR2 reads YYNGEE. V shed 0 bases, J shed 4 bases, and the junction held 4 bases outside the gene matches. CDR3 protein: CASSVGLAGRETQYF. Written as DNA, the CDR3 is TGTGCCAGCAGCGTAGGGCTAGCGGGGAGAGAGACCCAGTACTTC.

CDR3 in DNA: TGTGCCAGCAAAAATCTCCGAGGGACTGAAGCTTTCTTT. It is translated as CASKNLRGTEAFF. The chain links TRBV28 to TRBJ1-1; D is unclear. The CDR3 totals 13 residues. The V and J ends lost 7 bases and 5 bases respectively, with 14 bases between them. The germline gives CDR1 MDHEN, CDR2 SYDVKM.

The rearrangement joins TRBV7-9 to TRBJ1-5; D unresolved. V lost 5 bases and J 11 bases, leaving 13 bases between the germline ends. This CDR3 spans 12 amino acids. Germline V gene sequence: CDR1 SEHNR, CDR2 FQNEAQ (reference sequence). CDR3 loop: CASSLGGKTQHF. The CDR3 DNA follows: TGTGCCAGCAGCCTGGGAGGTAAGACCCAGCATTTT.

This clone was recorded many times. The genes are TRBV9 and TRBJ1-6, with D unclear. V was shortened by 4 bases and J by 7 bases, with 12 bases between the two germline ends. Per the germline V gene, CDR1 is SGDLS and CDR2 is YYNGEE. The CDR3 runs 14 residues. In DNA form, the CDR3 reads TGTGCCAGCAGCTCCCTTGAGAGGAATTCACCCCTCCACTTT. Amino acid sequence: CASSSLERNSPLHF.

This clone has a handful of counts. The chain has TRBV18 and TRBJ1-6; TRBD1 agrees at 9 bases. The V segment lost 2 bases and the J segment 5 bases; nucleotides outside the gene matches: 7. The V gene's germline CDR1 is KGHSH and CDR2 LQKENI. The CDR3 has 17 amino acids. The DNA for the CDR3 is TGTGCCAGCTCACCATTACCGGGACAGGGCAATAATTCACCCCTCCACTTT. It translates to CASSPLPGQGNNSPLHF.

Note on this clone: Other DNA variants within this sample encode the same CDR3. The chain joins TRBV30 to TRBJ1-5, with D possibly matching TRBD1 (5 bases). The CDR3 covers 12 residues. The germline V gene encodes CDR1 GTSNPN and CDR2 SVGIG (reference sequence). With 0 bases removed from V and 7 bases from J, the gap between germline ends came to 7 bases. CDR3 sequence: CAWSVQGQPQHF. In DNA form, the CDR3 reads TGTGCCTGGAGTGTCCAGGGACAGCCCCAGCATTTT.

The DNA for the CDR3 is TGCAGCGTTGAAAAGGGGGCGAATGAGCAGTTCTTC. It codes for CSVEKGANEQFF. This chain joins TRBV29-1 and TRBJ2-1; 7 nucleotides align to TRBD1. There are 12 residues in the CDR3. CDR1 is SQVTM, CDR2 ANQGSEA, per germline. V shed 2 bases, J shed 7 bases, and the junction held 2 bases outside the gene matches.

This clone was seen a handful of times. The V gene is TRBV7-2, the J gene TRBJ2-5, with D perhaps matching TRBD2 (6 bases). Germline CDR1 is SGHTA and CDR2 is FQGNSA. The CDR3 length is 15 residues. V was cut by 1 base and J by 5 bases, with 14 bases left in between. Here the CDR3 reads CASSLGPDYRETQYF. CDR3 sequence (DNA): TGTGCCAGCAGCTTAGGTCCGGACTACCGGGAGACCCAGTACTTC.

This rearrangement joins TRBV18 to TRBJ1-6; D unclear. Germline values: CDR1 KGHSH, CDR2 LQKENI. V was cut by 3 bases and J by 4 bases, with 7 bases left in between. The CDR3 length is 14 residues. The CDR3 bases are TGTGCCAGCTCACCGGAGCTGTATAATTCACCCCTCCACTTT. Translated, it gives CASSPELYNSPLHF.

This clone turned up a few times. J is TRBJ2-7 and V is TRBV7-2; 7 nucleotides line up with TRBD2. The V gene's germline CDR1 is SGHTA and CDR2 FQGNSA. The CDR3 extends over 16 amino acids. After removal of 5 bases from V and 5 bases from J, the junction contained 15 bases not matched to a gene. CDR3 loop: CASSLLPAGELHEQYF. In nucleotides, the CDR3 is TGTGCCAGCAGCCTACTCCCGGCGGGAGAACTCCACGAGCAGTACTTC.

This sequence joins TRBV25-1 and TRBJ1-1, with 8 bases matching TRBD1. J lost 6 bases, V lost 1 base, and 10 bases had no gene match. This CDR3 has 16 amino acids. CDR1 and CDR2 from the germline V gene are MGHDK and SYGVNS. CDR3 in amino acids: CASSEWTGLGFSEAFF. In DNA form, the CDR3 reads TGTGCCAGCAGTGAATGGACAGGGCTCGGTTTTTCTGAAGCTTTCTTT.

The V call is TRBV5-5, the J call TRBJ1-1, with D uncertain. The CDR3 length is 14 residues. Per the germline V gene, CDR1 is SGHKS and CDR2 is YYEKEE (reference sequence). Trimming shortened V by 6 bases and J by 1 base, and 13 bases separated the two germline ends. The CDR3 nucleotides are TGTGCCAGCACTTCGAGATGGAGGAACACTGAAGCTTTCTTT. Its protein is CASTSRWRNTEAFF.

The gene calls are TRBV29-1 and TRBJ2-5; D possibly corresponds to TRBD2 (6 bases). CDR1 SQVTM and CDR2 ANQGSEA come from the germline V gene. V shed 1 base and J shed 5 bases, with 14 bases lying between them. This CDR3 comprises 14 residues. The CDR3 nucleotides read TGCAGCGTTGAAGGTTGGACTACTAGGGAGACCCAGTACTTC. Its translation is CSVEGWTTRETQYF. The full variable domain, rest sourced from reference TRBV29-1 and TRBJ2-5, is SAVISQKPSRDICQRGTSLTIQCQVDSQVTMMFWYRQQPGQSLTLIATANQGSEATYESGFVIDKFPISRPNLTFSTLTVSNMSPEDSSIYLCSVEGWTTRETQYFGPGTRLLVL.

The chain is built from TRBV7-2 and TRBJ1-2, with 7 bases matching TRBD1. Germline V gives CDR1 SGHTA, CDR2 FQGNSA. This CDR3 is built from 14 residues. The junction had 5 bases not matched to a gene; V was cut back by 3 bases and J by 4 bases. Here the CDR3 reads CASSLGQRSYGYTF. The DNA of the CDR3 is TGTGCCAGCAGCTTGGGACAGAGATCCTATGGCTACACCTTC.

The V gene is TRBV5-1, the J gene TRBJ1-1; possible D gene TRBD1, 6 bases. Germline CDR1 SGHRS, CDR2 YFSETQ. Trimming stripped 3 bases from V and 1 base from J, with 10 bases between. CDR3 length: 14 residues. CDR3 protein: CASSSGQPNTEAFF. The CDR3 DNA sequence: TGCGCCAGCAGCTCTGGACAGCCGAACACTGAAGCTTTCTTT.

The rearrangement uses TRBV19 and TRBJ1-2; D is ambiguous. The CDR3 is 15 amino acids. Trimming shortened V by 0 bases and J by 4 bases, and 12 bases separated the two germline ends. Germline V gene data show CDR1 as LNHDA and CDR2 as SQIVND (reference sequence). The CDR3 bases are TGTGCCAGTAGTATAGATAGGTCCAGGTTCTATGGCTACACCTTC. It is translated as CASSIDRSRFYGYTF.

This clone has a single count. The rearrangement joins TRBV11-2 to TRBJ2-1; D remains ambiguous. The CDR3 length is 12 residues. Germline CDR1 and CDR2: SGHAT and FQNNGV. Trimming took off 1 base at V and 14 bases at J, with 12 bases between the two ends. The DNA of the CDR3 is TGTGCCAGCAGCTTAGGGTGGATGGAGAAGTTCTTC. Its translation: CASSLGWMEKFF.

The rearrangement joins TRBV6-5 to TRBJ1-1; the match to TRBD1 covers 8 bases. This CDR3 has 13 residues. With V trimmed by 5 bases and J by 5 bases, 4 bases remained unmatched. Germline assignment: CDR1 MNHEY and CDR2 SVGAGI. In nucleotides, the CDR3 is TGTGCCAGCAGTCGGACAGGGTGGACTGAAGCTTTCTTT. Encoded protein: CASSRTGWTEAFF.

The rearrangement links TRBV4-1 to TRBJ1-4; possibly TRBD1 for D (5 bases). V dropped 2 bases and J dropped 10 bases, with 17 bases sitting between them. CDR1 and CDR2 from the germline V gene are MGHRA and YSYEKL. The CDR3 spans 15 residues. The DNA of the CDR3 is TGCGCCAGCAGCCAAATCAGGGCTCAGCAAGGAAAACTGTTTTTT. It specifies CASSQIRAQQGKLFF.

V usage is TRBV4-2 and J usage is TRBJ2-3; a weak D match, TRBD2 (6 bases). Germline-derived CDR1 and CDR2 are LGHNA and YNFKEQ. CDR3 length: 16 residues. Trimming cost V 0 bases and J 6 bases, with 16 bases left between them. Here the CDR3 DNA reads TGTGCCAGCAGCCAAGATACTGGCGGAGGGGCCGATACGCAGTATTTT. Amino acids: CASSQDTGGGADTQYF.

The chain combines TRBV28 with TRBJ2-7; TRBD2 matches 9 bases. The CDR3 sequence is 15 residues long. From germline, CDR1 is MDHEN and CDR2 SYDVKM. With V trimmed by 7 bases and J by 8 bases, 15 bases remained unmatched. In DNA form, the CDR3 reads TGTGCCAGCACCCAGACAGCGGGAGGAAGGTTCCAGCAGTACTTC. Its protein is CASTQTAGGRFQQYF.